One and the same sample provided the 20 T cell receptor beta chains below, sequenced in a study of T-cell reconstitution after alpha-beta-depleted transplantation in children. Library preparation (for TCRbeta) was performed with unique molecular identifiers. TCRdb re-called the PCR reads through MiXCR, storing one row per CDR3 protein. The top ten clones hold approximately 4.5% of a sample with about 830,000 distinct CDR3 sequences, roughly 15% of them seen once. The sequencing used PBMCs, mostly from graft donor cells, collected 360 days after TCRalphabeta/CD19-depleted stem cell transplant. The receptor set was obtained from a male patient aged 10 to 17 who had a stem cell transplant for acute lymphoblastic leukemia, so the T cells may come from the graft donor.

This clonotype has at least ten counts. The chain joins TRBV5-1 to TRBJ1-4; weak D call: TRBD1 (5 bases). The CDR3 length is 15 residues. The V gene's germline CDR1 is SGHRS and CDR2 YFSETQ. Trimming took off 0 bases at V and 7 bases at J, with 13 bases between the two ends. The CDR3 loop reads CASSLDSTVSEKLFF. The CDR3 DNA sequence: TGCGCCAGCAGCTTGGACTCGACAGTTAGTGAAAAACTGTTTTTT.

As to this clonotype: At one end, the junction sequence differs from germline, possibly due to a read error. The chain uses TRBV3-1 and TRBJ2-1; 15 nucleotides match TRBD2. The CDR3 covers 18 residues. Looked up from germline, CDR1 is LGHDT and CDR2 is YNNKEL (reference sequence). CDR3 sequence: CASTQDRTSGRVDNEQFF. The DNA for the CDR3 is TGTGCCAGCACCCAAGATCGGACTAGCGGGAGGGTGGACAATGAGCAGTTCTTC.

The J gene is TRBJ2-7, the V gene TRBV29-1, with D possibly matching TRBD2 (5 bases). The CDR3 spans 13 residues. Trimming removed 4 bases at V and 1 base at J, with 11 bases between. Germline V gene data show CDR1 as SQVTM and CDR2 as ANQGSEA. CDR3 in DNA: TGCAGCGTTGTAGGCGGGTTTTCCTACGAGCAGTACTTC. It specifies CSVVGGFSYEQYF.

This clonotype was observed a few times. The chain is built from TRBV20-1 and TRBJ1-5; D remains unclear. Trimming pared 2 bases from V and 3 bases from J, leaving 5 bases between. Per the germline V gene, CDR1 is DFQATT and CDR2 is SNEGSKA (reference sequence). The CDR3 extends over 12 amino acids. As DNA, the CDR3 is TGCAGTGCTAGATGGCACAATCAGCCCCAGCATTTT. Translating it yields CSARWHNQPQHF.

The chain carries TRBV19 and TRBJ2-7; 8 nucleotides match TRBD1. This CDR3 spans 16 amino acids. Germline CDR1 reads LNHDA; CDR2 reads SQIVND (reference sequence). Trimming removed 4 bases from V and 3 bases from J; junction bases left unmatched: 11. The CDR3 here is CASSTFSGTGGYEQYF. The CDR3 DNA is TGTGCCAGTAGTACCTTCTCCGGGACAGGCGGCTACGAGCAGTACTTC.

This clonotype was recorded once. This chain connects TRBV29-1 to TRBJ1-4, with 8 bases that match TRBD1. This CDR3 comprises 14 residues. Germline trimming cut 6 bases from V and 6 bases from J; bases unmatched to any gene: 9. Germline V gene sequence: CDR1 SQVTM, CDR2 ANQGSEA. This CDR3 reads CSVRRQGADEKLFF. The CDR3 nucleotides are TGCAGCGTCCGAAGGCAGGGGGCAGATGAAAAACTGTTTTTT.

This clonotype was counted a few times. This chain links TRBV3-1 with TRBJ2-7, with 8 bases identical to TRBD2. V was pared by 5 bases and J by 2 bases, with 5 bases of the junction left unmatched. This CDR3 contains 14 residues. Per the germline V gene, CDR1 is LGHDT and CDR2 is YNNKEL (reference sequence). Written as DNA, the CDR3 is TGTGCCAGCAGCACAACTAGCGGTCCCTACGAGCAGTACTTC. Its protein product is CASSTTSGPYEQYF.

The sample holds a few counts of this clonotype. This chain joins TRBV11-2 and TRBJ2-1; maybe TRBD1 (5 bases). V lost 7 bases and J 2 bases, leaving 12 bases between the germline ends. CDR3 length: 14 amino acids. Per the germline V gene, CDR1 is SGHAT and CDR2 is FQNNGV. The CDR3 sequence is CASTRVGAYNEQFF. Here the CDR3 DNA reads TGTGCCAGCACCAGGGTAGGGGCCTACAATGAGCAGTTCTTC.

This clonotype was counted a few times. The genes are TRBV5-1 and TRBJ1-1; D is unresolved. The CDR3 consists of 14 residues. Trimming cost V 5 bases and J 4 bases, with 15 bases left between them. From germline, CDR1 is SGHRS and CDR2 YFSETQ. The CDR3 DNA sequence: TGCGCCAGCAGACGAGGTGAAACTTTCACTGAAGCTTTCTTT. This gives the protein CASRRGETFTEAFF. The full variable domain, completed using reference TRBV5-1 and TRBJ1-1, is KAGVTQTPRYLIKTRGQQVTLSCSPISGHRSVSWYQQTPGQGLQFLFEYFSETQRNKGNFPGRFSGRQFSNSRSEMNVSTLELGDSALYLCASRRGETFTEAFFGQGTRLTVV.

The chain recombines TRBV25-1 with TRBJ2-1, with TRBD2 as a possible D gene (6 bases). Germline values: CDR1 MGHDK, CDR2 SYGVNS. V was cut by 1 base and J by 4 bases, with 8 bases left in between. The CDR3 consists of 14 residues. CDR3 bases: TGTGCCAGCAGTGAATGGCGGGGTTACAATGAGCAGTTCTTC. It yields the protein CASSEWRGYNEQFF.

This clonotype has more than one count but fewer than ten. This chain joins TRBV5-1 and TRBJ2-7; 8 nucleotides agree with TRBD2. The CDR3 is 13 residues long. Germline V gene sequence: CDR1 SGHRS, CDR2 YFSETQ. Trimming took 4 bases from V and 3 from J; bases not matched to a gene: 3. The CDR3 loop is CASSKREYYEQYF. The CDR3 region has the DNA TGCGCCAGCAGCAAGCGGGAGTACTACGAGCAGTACTTC.

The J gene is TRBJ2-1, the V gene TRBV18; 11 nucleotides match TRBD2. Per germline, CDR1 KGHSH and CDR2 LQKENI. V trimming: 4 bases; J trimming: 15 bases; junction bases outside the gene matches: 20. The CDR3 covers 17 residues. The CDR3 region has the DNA TGTGCCAGCTCACGGCCCCAACCTAGCGGGAGGCCTCCCTTGGCGTTCTTC. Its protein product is CASSRPQPSGRPPLAFF.

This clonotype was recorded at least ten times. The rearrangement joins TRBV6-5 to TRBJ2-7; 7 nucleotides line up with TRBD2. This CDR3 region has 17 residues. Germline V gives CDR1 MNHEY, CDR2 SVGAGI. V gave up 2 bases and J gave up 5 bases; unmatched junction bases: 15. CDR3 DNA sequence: TGTGCCAGCAGTTACGGATCTTCGCGGGAGTGGGAGGACGAGCAGTACTTC. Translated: CASSYGSSREWEDEQYF.

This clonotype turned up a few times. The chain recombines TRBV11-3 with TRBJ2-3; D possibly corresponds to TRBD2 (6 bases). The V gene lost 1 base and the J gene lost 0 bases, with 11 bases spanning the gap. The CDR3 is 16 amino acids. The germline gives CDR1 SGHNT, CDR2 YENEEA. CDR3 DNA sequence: TGTGCCAGCAGCTTAGTTCGCGGGACTAGCACAGATACGCAGTATTTT. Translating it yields CASSLVRGTSTDTQYF. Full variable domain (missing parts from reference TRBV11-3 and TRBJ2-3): EAGVVQSPRYKIIEKKQPVAFWCNPISGHNTLYWYLQNLGQGPELLIRYENEEAVDDSQLPKDRFSAERLKGVDSTLKIQPAELGDSAVYLCASSLVRGTSTDTQYFGPGTRLTVL.

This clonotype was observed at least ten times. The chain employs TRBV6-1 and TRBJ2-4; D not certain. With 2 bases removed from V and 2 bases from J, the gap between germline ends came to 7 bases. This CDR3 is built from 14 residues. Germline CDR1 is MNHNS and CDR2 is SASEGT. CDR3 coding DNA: TGTGCCAGCAGTGAATGGTCCTCCAAAAACATTCAGTACTTC. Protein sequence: CASSEWSSKNIQYF.

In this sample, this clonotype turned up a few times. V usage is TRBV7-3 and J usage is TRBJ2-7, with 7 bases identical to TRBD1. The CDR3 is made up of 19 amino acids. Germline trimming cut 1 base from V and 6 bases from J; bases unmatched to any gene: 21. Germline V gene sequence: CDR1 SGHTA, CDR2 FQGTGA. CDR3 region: CASSLMYFDRDLPSGEQYF. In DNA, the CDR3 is TGTGCCAGCAGCTTAATGTATTTCGACAGGGACCTCCCTTCGGGCGAGCAGTACTTC.

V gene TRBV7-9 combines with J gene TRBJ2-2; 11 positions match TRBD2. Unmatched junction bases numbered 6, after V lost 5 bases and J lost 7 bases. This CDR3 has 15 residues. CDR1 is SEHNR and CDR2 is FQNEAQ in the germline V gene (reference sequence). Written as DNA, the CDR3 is TGTGCCAGCAGCCATAGCGGGAGGGCCAACGGGGAGCTGTTTTTT. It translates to CASSHSGRANGELFF.

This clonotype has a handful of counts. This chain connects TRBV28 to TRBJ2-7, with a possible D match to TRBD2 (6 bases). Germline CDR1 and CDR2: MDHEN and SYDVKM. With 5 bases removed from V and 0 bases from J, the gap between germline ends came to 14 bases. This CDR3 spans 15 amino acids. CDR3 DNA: TGTGCCAGCAGTCTACTAGCAGTAATCTCCTACGAGCAGTACTTC. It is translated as CASSLLAVISYEQYF.

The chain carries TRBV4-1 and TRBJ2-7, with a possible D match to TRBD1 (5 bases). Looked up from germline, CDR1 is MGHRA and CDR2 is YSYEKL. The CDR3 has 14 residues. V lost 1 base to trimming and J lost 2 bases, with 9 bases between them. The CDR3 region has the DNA TGCGCCAGCAGCCAAGTTAGGGGCGCCTACGAGCAGTACTTC. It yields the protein CASSQVRGAYEQYF.

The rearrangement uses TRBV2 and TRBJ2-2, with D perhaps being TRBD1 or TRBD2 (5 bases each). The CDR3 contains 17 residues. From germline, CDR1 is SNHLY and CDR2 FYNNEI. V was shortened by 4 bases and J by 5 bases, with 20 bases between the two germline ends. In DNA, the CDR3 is TGTGCCAGCAGTGGCAGGGACGGACCCTCGAGGACCGGGGAGCTGTTTTTT. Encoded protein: CASSGRDGPSRTGELFF. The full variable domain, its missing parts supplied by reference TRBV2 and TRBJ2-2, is EPEVTQTPSHQVTQMGQEVILRCVPISNHLYFYWYRQILGQKVEFLVSFYNNEISEKSEIFDDQFSVERPDGSNFTLKIRSTKLEDSAMYFCASSGRDGPSRTGELFFGEGSRLTVL.